Following are 30 T cell receptor beta chains from one sample sequenced in a study of T cell responses to AZD1222 COVID-19 vaccine. Profiled with immunoSEQ multiplex PCR; TCRdb holds only in-frame clones, not every one. The sample comprises roughly 150,000 clones, over 85% of which are singletons, and around 1.7% rests with the top ten. Sample: peripheral blood, taken on day 0 of AZD1222 vaccination. Receptors originate from an adult in good health.

This chain uses TRBV3-1 (or the pseudogene TRBV3-2) with TRBJ2-1; TRBD2 matches at 8 bases. V shed 6 bases and J 5 bases; nucleotides not matched to a gene: 6. Per germline, CDR1 LGHDT and CDR2 YNNKEL (reference sequence). This CDR3 is 14 amino acids long. The CDR3 here is CASSRYGGDNEQFF. CDR3 DNA sequence: TGTGCCAGCAGTCGTTACGGGGGGGACAATGAGCAGTTCTTC.

This clone was found a few times. This rearrangement joins TRBV9 to TRBJ2-3; unclear D gene. Germline values: CDR1 SGDLS, CDR2 YYNGEE. V shed 1 base and J shed 2 bases, with 8 bases lying between them. The CDR3 loop spans 14 amino acids. CDR3 DNA sequence: TGTGCCAGCAGCGTATACCCCGCCACAGATACGCAGTATTTT. It encodes CASSVYPATDTQYF.

This rearrangement joins TRBV19 to TRBJ2-1; D uncertain. Germline CDR1 reads LNHDA; CDR2 reads SQIVND (reference sequence). The ends were cut back, 1 base at V and 4 bases at J, with 8 bases in the middle. CDR3 size: 14 residues. The CDR3 coding sequence is TGTGCCAGTAGTATAGGACCTCTTTACAATGAGCAGTTCTTC. Translated, it gives CASSIGPLYNEQFF.

The chain combines TRBV9 with TRBJ2-6; TRBD2 matches at 9 bases. Germline-derived CDR1 and CDR2 are SGDLS and YYNGEE. The CDR3 has 18 residues. Losses at the gene ends were 7 bases for V and 6 bases for J; bases not matched to a gene: 17. The CDR3 bases are TGTGCCAGCGGTTCCCCTCTGCGGGGGGGTCCGGAGGCCAACGTCCTGACTTTC. This gives the protein CASGSPLRGGPEANVLTF.

The chain combines TRBV5-1 with TRBJ2-2, with 10 bases lining up with TRBD1. The CDR3 totals 15 residues. The junction had 5 bases not matched to a gene; V was cut back by 3 bases and J by 6 bases. In germline, CDR1 is SGHRS, CDR2 YFSETQ. CDR3 in amino acids: CASSSRTGGPGELFF. CDR3 sequence (DNA): TGCGCCAGCAGCTCGAGGACAGGGGGTCCCGGGGAGCTGTTTTTT.

This clone occurred once. This chain uses TRBV6-5 with TRBJ2-7, with D possibly being TRBD2 (6 bases). This CDR3 contains 15 residues. Per the germline V gene, CDR1 is MNHEY and CDR2 is SVGAGI. V was cut by 2 bases and J by 3 bases, with 14 bases left in between. As DNA, the CDR3 is TGTGCCAGCAGTTACCTACGGACGGGGGTCTACGAGCAGTACTTC. It specifies CASSYLRTGVYEQYF.

Comment on this clone: The limits of the CDR3 on the DNA are not certain, so only TCRdb's listed CDR3 is given. The V call is TRBV7-3, the J call TRBJ2-6; TRBD2, as called in the table, went unchecked against the DNA. Both ends counted, the CDR3 spans 18 residues. In germline, CDR1 is SGHTA, CDR2 FQGTGA. The CDR3 spells CASSFGNGGTSGANVLTF.

The gene calls are TRBV7-6 and TRBJ2-1; D not certain. The germline CDR1 and CDR2 sequences are SGHVS and FNYEAQ. V was pared by 3 bases and J by 4 bases, with 7 bases between. The CDR3 extends over 13 amino acids. Written as DNA, the CDR3 is TGTGCCAGCAGCTTTTCACTTTACAATGAGCAGTTCTTC. Its protein product is CASSFSLYNEQFF.

The rearrangement joins TRBV4-1 to TRBJ2-2; a possible D gene is TRBD1 (6 bases). The CDR3 contains 17 residues. Trimming removed 1 base from V and 9 bases from J, with 21 bases in between. In germline, CDR1 is MGHRA, CDR2 YSYEKL. For the CDR3, the DNA is TGCGCCAGCAGCCAAGCCCCCGGGACACCCACCGGGAGGGAGCTGTTTTTT. Its translation: CASSQAPGTPTGRELFF.

The chain is built from TRBV7-3 and TRBJ1-3; 7 bases are shared with TRBD1. J lost 0 bases, V lost 5 bases, and 1 base had no gene match. The CDR3 has 14 amino acids. Germline V gene sequence: CDR1 SGHTA, CDR2 FQGTGA. As DNA, the CDR3 is TGTGCCAGCAGCCAGGGGGTCTCTGGAAACACCATATATTTT. It codes for CASSQGVSGNTIYF.

The chain carries TRBV30 and TRBJ1-1; no clear D. Germline values: CDR1 GTSNPN, CDR2 SVGIG (reference sequence). V was pared by 2 bases and J by 0 bases, with 1 base between. The CDR3 is made up of 11 amino acids. The CDR3 nucleotides are TGTGCCTGGAGTATGAACACTGAAGCTTTCTTT. Translating gives CAWSMNTEAFF.

This rearrangement joins TRBV5-1 to TRBJ2-3; D is uncertain. Trimming removed 1 base at V and 2 bases at J, with 8 bases between. This CDR3 contains 14 residues. In germline, CDR1 is SGHRS, CDR2 YFSETQ. The CDR3 nucleotides read TGCGCCAGCAGCTTGACGGGCGTCACAGATACGCAGTATTTT. Translating gives CASSLTGVTDTQYF. The whole variable domain, remainder taken from reference TRBV5-1 and TRBJ2-3, is KAGVTQTPRYLIKTRGQQVTLSCSPISGHRSVSWYQQTPGQGLQFLFEYFSETQRNKGNFPGRFSGRQFSNSRSEMNVSTLELGDSALYLCASSLTGVTDTQYFGPGTRLTVL.

This clone showed up just once. The chain joins TRBV14 to TRBJ1-3; D possibly corresponds to TRBD1 (5 bases). The germline V and J ends were trimmed by 0 bases and 2 bases, with 8 bases remaining between them. Germline assignment: CDR1 SGHDN and CDR2 FVKESK. This CDR3 is 15 amino acids long. CDR3 DNA sequence: TGTGCCAGCAGCCAAGATGGCAGGGCTGGAAACACCATATATTTT. It is translated as CASSQDGRAGNTIYF.

The gene calls are TRBV18 and TRBJ1-2; D is possibly TRBD1 (6 bases). The germline V gene has CDR1 KGHSH and CDR2 LQKENI. This CDR3 comprises 13 residues. The germline V and J ends were trimmed by 6 bases and 4 bases, with 12 bases remaining between them. For the CDR3, the DNA is TGTGCCAGCTCGCTGGACAGCCTCTATGGCTACACCTTC. It encodes CASSLDSLYGYTF. The full variable domain, with the rest looked up from reference TRBV18 and TRBJ1-2, is NAGVMQNPRHLVRRRGQEARLRCSPMKGHSHVYWYRQLPEEGLKFMVYLQKENIIDESGMPKERFSAEFPKEGPSILRIQQVVRGDSAAYFCASSLDSLYGYTFGSGTRLTVV.

This chain uses TRBV12-3 or TRBV12-4 with TRBJ1-1; the D is unclear. The CDR3 is 13 amino acids. The germline V and J ends were trimmed by 7 bases and 1 base, with 10 bases remaining between them. The CDR3 nucleotides read TGTGCCAGCACCTTCGAAAGGAACACTGAAGCTTTCTTT. Residues: CASTFERNTEAFF.

The J gene is TRBJ1-5, the V gene TRBV7-9, with D tentatively TRBD1 (6 bases). Trimming took 7 bases from V and 0 from J, leaving 16 bases between them. Germline CDR1 and CDR2: SEHNR and FQNEAQ (reference sequence). The CDR3 length is 16 residues. In DNA, the CDR3 is TGTGCCAGCAATGGCCAGGGGACCAATAGCAATCAGCCCCAGCATTTT. Translated: CASNGQGTNSNQPQHF.

The chain employs TRBV30 and TRBJ1-2, with D tentatively TRBD1 (5 bases). The V gene lost 4 bases and the J gene lost 7 bases, with 13 bases spanning the gap. Looked up from germline, CDR1 is GTSNPN and CDR2 is SVGIG (reference sequence). This CDR3 region has 12 residues. The CDR3 loop reads CAWKGGRGGYTF. DNA of the CDR3: TGTGCCTGGAAGGGAGGGAGGGGTGGCTACACCTTC.

The rearrangement joins TRBV19 to TRBJ2-1, with 8 bases matching TRBD2. The germline CDR1 and CDR2 sequences are LNHDA and SQIVND (reference sequence). This CDR3 spans 16 amino acids. The V gene end was trimmed by 5 bases and the J gene end by 4 bases; junction bases not matched to a gene: 10. Here the CDR3 reads CASSSIAGRTYNEQFF. The CDR3 region has the DNA TGTGCCAGTAGTTCAATAGCGGGACGCACTTACAATGAGCAGTTCTTC.

The J gene is TRBJ2-2, the V gene TRBV6-5; D possibly matches TRBD1 or TRBD2 (5 bases each). V gave up 3 bases and J gave up 1 base, with 9 bases separating them. Germline-derived CDR1 and CDR2 are MNHEY and SVGAGI. This CDR3 is 15 amino acids long. The DNA of the CDR3 is TGTGCCAGCAGTTATGAGGGGTTGAACACCGGGGAGCTGTTTTTT. Its protein is CASSYEGLNTGELFF.

The CDR3 region is CASSSRLTSGIYEQFF. Here the CDR3 DNA reads TGTGCCAGCAGCTCCCGACTGACTAGCGGGATCTATGAGCAGTTCTTC. The genes are TRBV11-2 and TRBJ2-1; TRBD2 agrees at 11 bases. Germline CDR1 SGHAT, CDR2 FQNNGV. J gave up 8 bases and V 4 bases, and 10 bases lay outside the gene matches. The CDR3 sequence is 16 residues long.

The chain couples TRBV29-1 to TRBJ2-7; no clear D. This CDR3 is built from 13 residues. The V gene's germline CDR1 is SQVTM and CDR2 ANQGSEA. V was shortened by 0 bases and J by 1 base, with 7 bases between the two germline ends. CDR3 sequence reads: CSVEEGRSYEQYF. For the CDR3, the DNA is TGCAGCGTTGAAGAGGGCAGGTCCTACGAGCAGTACTTC.

The chain combines TRBV7-9 with TRBJ1-2; D remains ambiguous. CDR1 and CDR2 from the germline V gene are SEHNR and FQNEAQ (reference sequence). Trimming pared 1 base from V and 6 bases from J, leaving 3 bases between. The CDR3 loop spans 11 amino acids. The DNA for the CDR3 is TGTGCCAGCAGCTTAGGGGATGGCTACACCTTC. This encodes CASSLGDGYTF.

This clone occurred many times. The chain joins TRBV2 to TRBJ2-7; D perhaps matches TRBD2 (5 bases). V was cut by 3 bases and J by 2 bases, with 8 bases left in between. Germline lookup yields CDR1 SNHLY and CDR2 FYNNEI. CDR3 length: 13 residues. As DNA, the CDR3 is TGTGCCAGCAGTGAGTCCGGGACCTACGAGCAGTACTTC. Its translation is CASSESGTYEQYF.

The rearrangement uses TRBV14 and TRBJ1-4; no clear D gene. CDR3 length: 13 residues. The V and J ends lost 6 bases and 10 bases respectively, with 15 bases between them. From germline, CDR1 is SGHDN and CDR2 FVKESK. CDR3 region: CASRMDSHRKLFF. CDR3 nucleotide sequence: TGTGCCAGCAGAATGGATTCACATCGAAAACTGTTTTTT.

The chain employs TRBV23-1 and TRBJ1-1; TRBD1 aligns across 7 bases. TRBV23-1 is an ORF, and what it does is uncertain. Losses at the gene ends were 11 bases for V and 4 bases for J; bases not matched to a gene: 19. This CDR3 has 16 amino acids. The CDR3 coding sequence is TGCGCCCTCTTGACAGGGCCCCCAGCCGGAGGCACTGAAGCTTTCTTT. Translating it yields CALLTGPPAGGTEAFF.

V is TRBV18 and J is TRBJ2-3; 8 nucleotides line up with TRBD1. The CDR3 totals 15 residues. V lost 3 bases to trimming and J lost 5 bases; unmatched junction nucleotides: 7. Germline V gene lookup returns CDR1 KGHSH and CDR2 LQKENI. CDR3 nucleotides: TGTGCCAGCTCACCGTCCAGGGGGCAGGGAGATACGCAGTATTTT. It codes for CASSPSRGQGDTQYF.

The genes are TRBV6-6 and TRBJ1-2; a weak D match, TRBD1 (5 bases). This CDR3 spans 15 amino acids. V was trimmed by 4 bases and J by 0 bases, leaving 12 bases between them. CDR1 and CDR2 from the germline V gene are MNHNY and SVGAGI (reference sequence). CDR3 in amino acids: CASSLDIGSNYGYTF. The CDR3 DNA reads as TGTGCCAGCAGTTTGGACATCGGCTCTAACTATGGCTACACCTTC.

This chain connects TRBV4-3 to TRBJ2-3; possibly TRBD1 for D (6 bases). Germline CDR1 LGHNA, CDR2 YSLEER. V dropped 0 bases and J dropped 6 bases, with 10 bases sitting between them. CDR3 size: 14 residues. CDR3 in DNA: TGCGCCAGCAGCCAAGAACAGGGTGTGGATACGCAGTATTTT. As protein: CASSQEQGVDTQYF.

This clone was recorded a few times. The rearrangement uses TRBV5-5 and TRBJ2-2; a possible D gene is TRBD2 (6 bases). V lost 4 bases and J lost 4, with 20 bases in between. The germline V gene encodes CDR1 SGHKS and CDR2 YYEKEE (reference sequence). The CDR3 loop spans 17 amino acids. The CDR3 DNA reads as TGTGCCAGCAGCCCTCGGACGGGCGTGCGGGGCACCGGGGAGCTGTTTTTT. It translates to CASSPRTGVRGTGELFF.

The CDR3 DNA reads TGTGCCAGCAGCCTCCGGACAGGTATGAACACTGAAGCTTTCTTT. Its translation is CASSLRTGMNTEAFF. The V call is TRBV5-6, the J call TRBJ1-1, with TRBD1 matching 7 bases. Trimming removed 4 bases from V and 0 bases from J; junction bases left unmatched: 6. CDR1 SGHDT and CDR2 YYEEEE come from the germline V gene. This CDR3 comprises 15 residues.